This T cell receptor beta chain was identified in a study of blood T cell repertoires in COVID-19 (dated by TCRdb to the early 2020s). With regard to the full study: Collaborator samples came from the United States, Italy and Spain and covered acute and convalescent phases of COVID-19. The material from the prospective study consisted of cDNA or gDNA derived from T cells, B-cell-depleted T cells, or PBMCs. Deeply sampled blood TCRbeta repertoires from subjects exposed to, actively infected with, or recovered from COVID-19 were included in the dataset. A freely available public database, intended as a resource for researchers studying the immune response to SARS-CoV-2, is where the repertoires were released. Samples came from the ongoing ImmuneRACE study (first 160 participants) plus 1,254 subjects from 6 global collaborators. Sample metadata almost always included a de-identified subject ID, COVID-19 status, age in years and sex. Where available, HLA class I and class II types were taken from metadata supplied by the sample provider and were not determined by assay-based typing.

V ends up 3 bases short and J 7 bases short, with an unmatched junction base count of 6. The germline V gene (reference sequence) yields SGHNT for CDR1 and YYREEE for CDR2. The CDR3 goes from the cysteine to the phenylalanine over 14 residues. Solely the CDR3 DNA is kept, with 42 bases framed from the first base. In the prospective study, participants were roughly 18 to 100 years old, resided in 20 to 30 geographic areas of the United States, and were enrolled through a virtual design. In the prospective study, cohorts were assigned on the basis of participant-reported clinical history obtained from a screening survey and a study questionnaire. Recovered participants in ImmuneRACE Cohort 3 were defined by two consecutive negative NP/OP PCR tests, clearance by a healthcare professional, or resolution of symptoms. Each participant in the prospective study had whole blood, serum and a nasopharyngeal or oropharyngeal swab collected by mobile phlebotomists. Additional blood draws and questionnaires over an approximately 2-month period could optionally be provided by prospective study participants. Blood samples from the prospective study were shipped frozen or at room temperature prior to DNA extraction.

General study outcomes and caveats: The amount of clinical and demographic metadata varied by source and participant and was provided uncurated.

The table lists this clone with a few counts. Its antigen remains unidentified. Per-base qualities were not stored, and no clone one base away is much larger. TCRbeta CDR3 regions were amplified from genomic DNA using the immunoSEQ Assay, a bias-controlled multiplex PCR. On the study's bioinformatics: The number of nucleated cells in each sample was estimated from the amplification of reference gene primers within the assay. Sequence reads were collapsed and filtered to measure the absolute abundance of every unique TCRbeta CDR3 rearrangement. For each sample, productive Simpson clonality was calculated as the square root of Simpson's diversity index over productive rearrangements. TCRdb re-hosts the immuneACCESS table, in-frame sequences only. Its copies lack some clones; in the studies checked, an unresolved V gene accounts for under half of them, and the cause for the rest is not known. V and J calls and clone size are as listed in that table; D and trimming were resolved from the DNA. This sample is represented by about 310,000 clones; 80% to 90% of them were singletons. The ten top clones hold just under 9% of the sample.

The chain is encoded by TRBV5-4 joined to TRBJ2-7, and 11 junctional nucleotides match TRBD1. Sequencing was performed on PBMCs or T cells enriched from blood (not recorded which). The TCR sequence derives from a woman in her late teens or twenties who had recovered from COVID-19. The nucleotide sequence is given as TGTGCCAGCAGCTCGGACAGGGGGCTCCGGGAGCAGTACTTC. It codes for CASSSDRGLREQYF.